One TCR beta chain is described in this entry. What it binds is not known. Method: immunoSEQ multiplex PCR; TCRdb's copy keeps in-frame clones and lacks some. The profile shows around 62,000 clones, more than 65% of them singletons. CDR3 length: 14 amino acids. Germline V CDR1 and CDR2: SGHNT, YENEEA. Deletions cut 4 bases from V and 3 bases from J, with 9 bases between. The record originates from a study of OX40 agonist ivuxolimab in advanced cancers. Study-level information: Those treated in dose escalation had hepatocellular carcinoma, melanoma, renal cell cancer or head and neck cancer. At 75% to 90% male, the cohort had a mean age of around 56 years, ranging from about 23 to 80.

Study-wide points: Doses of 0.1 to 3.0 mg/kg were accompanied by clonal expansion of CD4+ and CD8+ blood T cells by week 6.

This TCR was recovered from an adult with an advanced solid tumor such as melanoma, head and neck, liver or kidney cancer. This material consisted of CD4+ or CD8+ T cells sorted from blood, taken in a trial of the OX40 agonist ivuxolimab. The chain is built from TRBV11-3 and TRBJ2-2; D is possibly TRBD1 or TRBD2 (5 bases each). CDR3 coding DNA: TGTGCCAGCAGCTCCGGGACCCACACCGGGGAGCTGTTTTTT. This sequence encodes CASSSGTHTGELFF.